The 5 T cell receptor beta chains listed next were all sequenced from one sample in a study of patients and donors after allogeneic stem cell transplantation. TCRdb itself ran the RT-PCR reads through MiXCR, one entry per CDR3 protein. The profile shows some 960,000 distinct CDR3 sequences, approximately 19% of them singletons. Sequenced input: blood, either unsorted or a sorted T cell fraction (not recorded which). These receptors all come from a human donor who was either an allogeneic HSCT recipient or a stem cell or donor lymphocyte infusion donor (not recorded which). It is not recorded whose cells these are; they may come from a transplant donor.

The chain has TRBV20-1 and TRBJ2-4; 10 nucleotides match TRBD1. From germline, CDR1 is DFQATT and CDR2 SNEGSKA (reference sequence). This CDR3 spans 13 amino acids. V gave up 5 bases and J gave up 7 bases; unmatched junction bases: 5. The CDR3 sequence is CSAPPGQGNIQYF. The CDR3 bases are TGCAGTGCTCCTCCGGGACAGGGGAACATTCAGTACTTC.

This clonotype turned up a few times. The genes are TRBV4-3 and TRBJ2-3, with 10 bases fitting TRBD2. Trimming removed 0 bases from V and 0 bases from J; junction bases left unmatched: 6. The CDR3 loop spans 18 amino acids. The germline CDR1 and CDR2 sequences are LGHNA and YSLEER. The CDR3 reads CASSQEVAGGLSTDTQYF. CDR3 bases: TGCGCCAGCAGCCAAGAGGTAGCGGGGGGACTTAGCACAGATACGCAGTATTTT.

Only a few counts were recorded for this clonotype. The V gene is TRBV12-3 or TRBV12-4, the J gene TRBJ2-3; 12 bases are shared with TRBD2. V trimming: 5 bases; J trimming: 2 bases; junction bases outside the gene matches: 5. This CDR3 contains 16 residues. CDR3 bases: TGTGCCAGCAGTACGACTAGCGGGAGTGTCACAGATACGCAGTATTTT. Protein product: CASSTTSGSVTDTQYF.

The rearrangement joins TRBV20-1 to TRBJ1-4, with 7 bases fitting TRBD1. This CDR3 is 15 amino acids long. The junction had 5 bases not matched to a gene; V was cut back by 0 bases and J by 4 bases. Germline loops: CDR1 DFQATT, CDR2 SNEGSKA (reference sequence). The CDR3 sequence: CSARDPTGNNEKLFF. The CDR3 nucleotides are TGCAGTGCTAGAGACCCGACAGGGAATAATGAAAAACTGTTTTTT.

This clonotype was counted many times. The rearrangement links TRBV12-3 or TRBV12-4 to TRBJ1-6; TRBD1 matches 8 bases. The CDR3 length is 12 residues. V shed 3 bases and J 14 bases; nucleotides not matched to a gene: 3. The CDR3 loop is CASSFRTGSLHF. The CDR3 DNA is TGTGCCAGCAGTTTCCGGACAGGGTCCCTCCACTTT.